The 24 T cell receptor beta chains given below trace back to one sample, sequenced in a study of vaccination effects on CD4 cells after COVID-19. Measured with immunoSEQ multiplex PCR; TCRdb has only the in-frame clones, and not every one. The sample has under 30,000 clones, around 74% seen once; the top ten hold 17%. Which antigens these TCRs recognize remains unknown. Antigen-specific CD4+ T cells were expanded with viral peptide pools in the ViraFEST assay before sequencing. Following 10 days of culture, CD4+ T cells were isolated. Each person got two doses of an mRNA SARS-CoV-2 vaccine, BNT162b2 or mRNA-1273. The sample in question was CD4+ T cells from PBMCs cultured with HCoV-OC43 spike peptides, obtained after COVID-19 vaccination. Subset denoted: HCoV-OC43 spike overlapping peptide pool stimulation. The origin of the receptors is a human donor who received a COVID-19 vaccine.

The chain combines TRBV7-8 with TRBJ2-7, with D uncertain. Germline V gives CDR1 SGHVS, CDR2 FQNEAQ. There are 18 residues in the CDR3. Trimming removed 1 base from V and 4 bases from J, with 23 bases in between. In DNA form, the CDR3 reads TGTGCCAGCAGCTTAGTATCTGGTTCACGTACCGAAGTATACGAGCAGTACTTC. As protein: CASSLVSGSRTEVYEQYF.

This chain links TRBV9 with TRBJ2-5; 7 nucleotides align to TRBD1. Germline V gives CDR1 SGDLS, CDR2 YYNGEE. This CDR3 contains 18 residues. V shed 0 bases, J shed 1 base, and the junction held 12 bases outside the gene matches. Here the CDR3 DNA reads TGTGCCAGCAGCGTAGTGCCGGTAGGGGGCAGCGTCCAAGAGACCCAGTACTTC. Translated, it gives CASSVVPVGGSVQETQYF.

This chain joins TRBV11-3 and TRBJ2-2; 8 bases fit TRBD1. The CDR3 is 19 amino acids. The V segment lost 6 bases and the J segment 4 bases; nucleotides outside the gene matches: 19. Germline V gives CDR1 SGHNT, CDR2 YENEEA. The CDR3 region has the DNA TGTGCCAGCAGGTTCCCCGGACAGGGAGGATATGAAGGCACCGGGGAGCTGTTTTTT. It translates to CASRFPGQGGYEGTGELFF.

The rearrangement uses TRBV9 and TRBJ2-5, with 8 bases lining up with TRBD2. The V gene end was trimmed by 0 bases and the J gene end by 2 bases; junction bases not matched to a gene: 6. In germline, CDR1 is SGDLS, CDR2 YYNGEE. This CDR3 has 16 amino acids. CDR3 protein: CASSVDAGGPQETQYF. In DNA form, the CDR3 reads TGTGCCAGCAGCGTAGATGCGGGAGGCCCACAAGAGACCCAGTACTTC. The full variable domain, its missing parts supplied by reference TRBV9 and TRBJ2-5, is DSGVTQTPKHLITATGQRVTLRCSPRSGDLSVYWYQQSLDQGLQFLIQYYNGEERAKGNILERFSAQQFPDLHSELNLSSLELGDSALYFCASSVDAGGPQETQYFGPGTRLLVL.

The chain has TRBV10-3 and TRBJ1-2, with D possibly TRBD1 on 6 matching bases. Trimming stripped 0 bases from V and 5 bases from J, with 10 bases between. Germline CDR1 reads ENHRY; CDR2 reads SYGVKD. This CDR3 spans 14 amino acids. CDR3 DNA sequence: TGTGCCATCAGTGAGTCGAGCCAGGGGTATGGCTACACCTTC. Its translation: CAISESSQGYGYTF.

The rearrangement uses TRBV7-9 and TRBJ2-5; D could derive from TRBD1 or TRBD2 (5 bases each). The germline gives CDR1 SEHNR, CDR2 FQNEAQ (reference sequence). With 11 bases removed from V and 3 bases from J, the gap between germline ends came to 22 bases. This CDR3 spans 15 amino acids. CDR3 region: CAGSGQRNSKETQYF. CDR3 bases: TGTGCCGGATCGGGGCAGCGAAATTCTAAAGAGACCCAGTACTTC.

The chain uses TRBV7-9 and TRBJ2-7, with 13 bases lining up with TRBD2. Germline CDR1 reads SEHNR; CDR2 reads FQNEAQ (reference sequence). The V segment lost 4 bases and the J segment 5 bases; nucleotides outside the gene matches: 5. The CDR3 loop spans 15 amino acids. CDR3 bases: TGTGCCAGCAGCTATACTAGCGGGGGGGCGAACGAGCAGTACTTC. Protein: CASSYTSGGANEQYF. The entire variable domain, with the rest obtained from reference TRBV7-9 and TRBJ2-7, is as follows: DTGVSQNPRHKITKRGQNVTFRCDPISEHNRLYWYRQTLGQGPEFLTYFQNEAQLEKSRLLSDRFSAERPKGSFSTLEIQRTEQGDSAMYLCASSYTSGGANEQYFGPGTRLTVT.

The chain uses TRBV5-4 and TRBJ2-1, with 11 bases fitting TRBD2. The CDR3 has 16 residues. The trim removed 4 bases at V and 4 bases at J, leaving 7 bases unmatched. The germline CDR1 and CDR2 sequences are SGHNT and YYREEE (reference sequence). CDR3 DNA: TGTGCCAGCAGCGTCGTAGCGGGAGGGATTTACAATGAGCAGTTCTTC. As protein: CASSVVAGGIYNEQFF.

The chain uses TRBV5-4 and TRBJ2-1; 11 positions agree with TRBD2. J lost 4 bases, V lost 5 bases, and 5 bases had no gene match. In germline, CDR1 is SGHNT, CDR2 YYREEE (reference sequence). The CDR3 has 15 amino acids. The CDR3 region is CASSSGLAGYNEQFF. The CDR3 DNA sequence: TGTGCCAGCAGTTCCGGACTAGCGGGTTACAATGAGCAGTTCTTC.

The chain links TRBV7-9 to TRBJ2-5; 12 nucleotides match TRBD2. CDR3 length: 15 residues. Germline CDR1 and CDR2: SEHNR and FQNEAQ (reference sequence). V gave up 4 bases and J gave up 4 bases; unmatched junction bases: 4. In DNA form, the CDR3 reads TGTGCCAGCAGCTCACTAGCGGGGGGCCCAGAGACCCAGTACTTC. This encodes CASSSLAGGPETQYF. Based on the CDR3 plus reference TRBV7-9 and TRBJ2-5, the full variable domain is DTGVSQNPRHKITKRGQNVTFRCDPISEHNRLYWYRQTLGQGPEFLTYFQNEAQLEKSRLLSDRFSAERPKGSFSTLEIQRTEQGDSAMYLCASSSLAGGPETQYFGPGTRLLVL.

This clone is a singleton in its sample. This chain links TRBV19 with TRBJ1-2; 11 bases align to TRBD1. This CDR3 has 15 amino acids. The trim removed 3 bases at V and 8 bases at J, leaving 8 bases unmatched. CDR1 is LNHDA and CDR2 is SQIVND in the germline V gene (reference sequence). The CDR3 reads CASSMDRGLLEGYTF. DNA for the CDR3: TGTGCCAGTAGTATGGACAGGGGGCTTTTGGAGGGCTACACCTTC. Looking up the rest from reference TRBV19 and TRBJ1-2 gives the full variable domain: DGGITQSPKYLFRKEGQNVTLSCEQNLNHDAMYWYRQDPGQGLRLIYYSQIVNDFQKGDIAEGYSVSREKKESFPLTVTSAQKNPTAFYLCASSMDRGLLEGYTFGSGTRLTVV.

The chain has TRBV18 and TRBJ2-5; a weak D match, TRBD1 (5 bases). V shed 0 bases and J shed 6 bases, with 8 bases lying between them. The germline CDR1 and CDR2 sequences are KGHSH and LQKENI. The CDR3 has 13 residues. CDR3 DNA sequence: TGTGCCAGCTCACCACCGCAGGGAAAGACCCAGTACTTC. Translating gives CASSPPQGKTQYF.

The chain uses TRBV18 and TRBJ1-1; 7 bases map to TRBD1. The CDR3 totals 14 residues. Germline CDR1 reads KGHSH; CDR2 reads LQKENI. Germline trimming cut 7 bases from V and 1 base from J; bases unmatched to any gene: 6. The DNA of the CDR3 is TGTGCCAGCTTCCTAACAGGGGCGAACACTGAAGCTTTCTTT. It encodes CASFLTGANTEAFF.

The chain recombines TRBV5-1 with TRBJ1-2, with 7 bases matching TRBD1. The CDR3 has 14 residues. The J segment lost 0 bases and the V segment lost 4 bases, leaving 3 bases of the junction unmatched. The germline gives CDR1 SGHRS, CDR2 YFSETQ. CDR3: CASSPDRTNYGYTF. Written as DNA, the CDR3 is TGCGCCAGCAGCCCGGACAGGACTAACTATGGCTACACCTTC. The complete variable domain, with remaining parts taken from reference TRBV5-1 and TRBJ1-2, reads KAGVTQTPRYLIKTRGQQVTLSCSPISGHRSVSWYQQTPGQGLQFLFEYFSETQRNKGNFPGRFSGRQFSNSRSEMNVSTLELGDSALYLCASSPDRTNYGYTFGSGTRLTVV.

The chain joins TRBV5-1 to TRBJ2-7; 9 bases fit TRBD2. The CDR3 consists of 14 residues. Looked up from germline, CDR1 is SGHRS and CDR2 is YFSETQ. Germline trimming cut 0 bases from V and 7 bases from J; bases unmatched to any gene: 5. The CDR3 sequence: CASSLAGTSYEQYF. In DNA, the CDR3 is TGCGCCAGCAGCTTGGCCGGGACTAGCTATGAGCAGTACTTC.

The J gene is TRBJ1-1, the V gene TRBV29-1; 9 nucleotides align to TRBD1. V lost 5 bases and J lost 7; bases outside the gene matches: 5. Per the germline V gene, CDR1 is SQVTM and CDR2 is ANQGSEA. The CDR3 loop spans 12 amino acids. The CDR3 DNA reads as TGCAGCGTTAGGACAGGGGTGGATGAAGCTTTCTTT. The encoded protein is CSVRTGVDEAFF.

V and J are TRBV10-3 and TRBJ2-2; TRBD1 aligns across 10 bases. The CDR3 contains 14 residues. V shed 8 bases, J shed 4 bases, and the junction held 4 bases outside the gene matches. The germline CDR1 and CDR2 sequences are ENHRY and SYGVKD. The CDR3 coding sequence is TGTGCCATCGGGGACAGGGGAGGCACCGGGGAGCTGTTTTTT. The encoded protein is CAIGDRGGTGELFF.

The chain joins TRBV12-3 or TRBV12-4 to TRBJ2-5, with 8 nucleotides matching TRBD1. The CDR3 sequence is 13 residues long. The J segment lost 9 bases and the V segment lost 6 bases, leaving 9 bases of the junction unmatched. Written as DNA, the CDR3 is TGTGCCAGCAGGTCCGGACAGGGAGGTCCCCAGTACTTC. Residues: CASRSGQGGPQYF.

The gene calls are TRBV5-1 and TRBJ1-1; TRBD1 agrees at 7 bases. The V segment lost 4 bases and the J segment 2 bases; nucleotides outside the gene matches: 5. The CDR3 runs to 14 residues. In germline, CDR1 is SGHRS, CDR2 YFSETQ. Here the CDR3 reads CASSGTGANTEAFF. CDR3 nucleotides: TGCGCCAGCAGCGGCACAGGGGCCAACACTGAAGCTTTCTTT.

V is TRBV7-9 and J is TRBJ1-1, with 9 bases lining up with TRBD1. The J segment lost 6 bases and the V segment lost 1 base, leaving 9 bases of the junction unmatched. The CDR3 runs to 16 residues. Per germline, CDR1 SEHNR and CDR2 FQNEAQ (reference sequence). The CDR3 region has the DNA TGTGCCAGCAGCTTAGGGACAGGGGCCTCGGGGGCTGAAGCTTTCTTT. Translation gives CASSLGTGASGAEAFF. Complete variable domain (other parts from reference TRBV7-9 and TRBJ1-1): DTGVSQNPRHKITKRGQNVTFRCDPISEHNRLYWYRQTLGQGPEFLTYFQNEAQLEKSRLLSDRFSAERPKGSFSTLEIQRTEQGDSAMYLCASSLGTGASGAEAFFGQGTRLTVV.

This clone has just one count. This sequence joins TRBV5-1 and TRBJ1-1; 7 bases are shared with TRBD1. The germline V gene encodes CDR1 SGHRS and CDR2 YFSETQ. The junction had 9 bases not matched to a gene; V was cut back by 2 bases and J by 11 bases. This CDR3 contains 13 residues. Here the CDR3 reads CASSLGGANSAFF. CDR3 sequence (DNA): TGCGCCAGCAGCTTAGGGGGCGCAAACTCGGCTTTCTTT.

The chain recombines TRBV6-6 with TRBJ2-2; D unclear. Deletions cut 3 bases from V and 3 bases from J, with 8 bases between. From germline, CDR1 is MNHNY and CDR2 SVGAGI (reference sequence). The CDR3 contains 14 residues. CDR3 coding DNA: TGTGCCAGCAGTTATGAGCTATACACCGGGGAGCTGTTTTTT. This encodes CASSYELYTGELFF.

The CDR3 reads CAIARADDRGELFF. The CDR3 DNA follows: TGTGCCATCGCAAGAGCGGACGATAGAGGGGAGCTGTTTTTT. The rearrangement links TRBV10-3 to TRBJ2-2, with D possibly being TRBD2 (5 bases). V lost 8 bases, J lost 8 bases, and 18 bases lay in between. The germline V gene has CDR1 ENHRY and CDR2 SYGVKD. The CDR3 spans 14 residues.

V and J are TRBV5-4 and TRBJ2-7; possibly TRBD2 for D (5 bases). V lost 0 bases, J lost 5 bases, and 6 bases lay in between. This CDR3 has 12 residues. Germline assignment: CDR1 SGHNT and CDR2 YYREEE (reference sequence). The CDR3: CASSLAGDEQYF. As DNA, the CDR3 is TGTGCCAGCAGCTTGGCCGGGGACGAGCAGTACTTC.